Listed here is a single T cell receptor (beta chain). Then a second PCR, running roughly 7 to 11 cycles, was carried out with a sample-barcoded 5' primer and a J-beta primer mix. TCRdb reprocessed the 5' RACE reads with MiXCR, giving one entry per CDR3 protein. The repertoire consists of some 560,000 distinct CDR3 sequences, with about a quarter occurring once and the leading ten covering 3% to 4%. The CDR3 has 13 amino acids. In germline, CDR1 is DFQATT, CDR2 SNEGSKA (reference sequence). V lost 2 bases and J lost 4; bases outside the gene matches: 4. This sample was taken from a study of blood T cells in healthy people across ages. Another study also made use of these data, one on T cells of mothers and their children.

This clonotype originated in a boy younger than 10 in good health. The V gene is TRBV20-1, the J gene TRBJ2-7; TRBD2 agrees at 8 bases. The sequenced sample was blood. The CDR3 region is CSARSEREYEQYF. The CDR3 nucleotides are TGCAGTGCTAGAAGCGAGCGGGAGTACGAGCAGTACTTC.